The 26 T cell receptor beta chains below come from one sample, sequenced in a study of T cells after yellow fever vaccination. TCRdb independently ran MiXCR on the 5' RACE reads; one entry per CDR3 protein. Here the sample spans 400,000 or so distinct CDR3 sequences, roughly 20% being singletons. Sequenced here: PBMCs, sampled before the yellow fever booster vaccination. Receptor source: a man between 18 and 35 years old who received the YFV17D yellow fever vaccine.

This clonotype was seen a handful of times. The CDR3 spells CASSYSGGGSDTQYF. The CDR3 region has the DNA TGTGCCAGCAGTTACTCGGGGGGGGGCTCAGATACGCAGTATTTT. The chain is built from TRBV6-6 and TRBJ2-3, with D perhaps matching TRBD2 (7 bases). From germline, CDR1 is MNHNY and CDR2 SVGAGI (reference sequence). There are 15 residues in the CDR3. The V end was cut by 0 bases, the J end by 4 bases, with 11 bases between.

This clonotype was counted between two and nine times. The V gene is TRBV7-2, the J gene TRBJ1-6; D gene unclear. Trimming removed 5 bases at V and 10 bases at J, with 12 bases between. Per germline, CDR1 SGHTA and CDR2 FQGNSA. The CDR3 has 13 residues. CDR3 sequence (DNA): TGTGCCAGCAGCACCGGGCCGGGGTCACCCCTCCACTTT. Its translation: CASSTGPGSPLHF.

This chain links TRBV20-1 with TRBJ2-3; 9 positions agree with TRBD1. The ends lost 6 bases at V and 4 bases at J; junction bases unmatched: 11. Germline loops: CDR1 DFQATT, CDR2 SNEGSKA (reference sequence). The CDR3 contains 15 residues. In DNA form, the CDR3 reads TGCAGTGCCCTTACAGGGGGCGAGATTCCAGATACGCAGTATTTT. This encodes CSALTGGEIPDTQYF.

In its sample, this clonotype was seen a few times. V is TRBV5-1 and J is TRBJ2-7, with 7 bases lining up with TRBD1. The J segment lost 0 bases and the V segment lost 4 bases, leaving 4 bases of the junction unmatched. The CDR3 is 14 amino acids. CDR1 and CDR2 from the germline V gene are SGHRS and YFSETQ. The CDR3 DNA reads as TGCGCCAGCAGCCGTGGACAGGACTCCTACGAGCAGTACTTC. It encodes CASSRGQDSYEQYF.

The gene calls are TRBV4-3 and TRBJ2-3; D might be TRBD2 (7 bases). This CDR3 has 16 residues. V was trimmed by 0 bases and J by 3 bases, leaving 13 bases between them. Per germline, CDR1 LGHNA and CDR2 YSLEER. CDR3 protein: CASSQDFAGATDTQYF. CDR3 nucleotides: TGCGCCAGCAGCCAAGATTTTGCGGGGGCAACAGATACGCAGTATTTT.

The V and J genes are TRBV5-1 and TRBJ2-1; D is possibly TRBD2 (6 bases). Germline-derived CDR1 and CDR2 are SGHRS and YFSETQ. This CDR3 region has 15 residues. Trimming cost V 0 bases and J 8 bases, with 15 bases left between them. CDR3 protein: CASSLGGVSRDEQFF. The CDR3 DNA sequence: TGCGCCAGCAGCTTGGGGGGGGTCAGTCGGGATGAGCAGTTCTTC.

This clonotype showed up just a few times. For the CDR3, the DNA is TGTGCCAGCAGGACCGAAGGGGAGCTGTTTTTT. Translation: CASRTEGELFF. This chain connects TRBV7-6 to TRBJ2-2; D remains ambiguous. Trimming removed 6 bases from V and 8 bases from J, with 7 bases in between. CDR1 SGHVS and CDR2 FNYEAQ come from the germline V gene. This CDR3 region has 11 residues.

The rearrangement joins TRBV20-1 to TRBJ2-1; 11 bases are a match to TRBD2. Trimming took 3 bases from V and 9 from J; bases not matched to a gene: 13. The germline V gene has CDR1 DFQATT and CDR2 SNEGSKA (reference sequence). This CDR3 comprises 16 residues. Here the CDR3 reads CSARAGYSGGDLEQFF. CDR3 sequence (DNA): TGCAGTGCTAGGGCCGGGTATAGCGGGGGGGACCTTGAGCAGTTCTTC.

The rearrangement joins TRBV5-1 to TRBJ1-1, with D maybe TRBD1 (6 bases). Per germline, CDR1 SGHRS and CDR2 YFSETQ. V dropped 3 bases and J dropped 7 bases, with 10 bases sitting between them. This CDR3 is 12 amino acids long. CDR3 loop: CASSSWGLEAFF. The DNA of the CDR3 is TGCGCCAGCAGCTCGTGGGGGCTTGAAGCTTTCTTT. The variable domain in full, completed from reference TRBV5-1 and TRBJ1-1, reads KAGVTQTPRYLIKTRGQQVTLSCSPISGHRSVSWYQQTPGQGLQFLFEYFSETQRNKGNFPGRFSGRQFSNSRSEMNVSTLELGDSALYLCASSSWGLEAFFGQGTRLTVV.

The CDR3, as DNA: TGCAGTCCCTCGGGGGGCTACGAGCAGTACGTC. Translation: CSPSGGYEQYV. The gene calls are TRBV20-1 and TRBJ2-7; 7 positions agree with TRBD2. Germline V gives CDR1 DFQATT, CDR2 SNEGSKA (reference sequence). Trimming at V came to 8 bases and at J to 3 bases, leaving 4 bases not matched to a gene. The CDR3 spans 11 residues.

This clonotype was seen a few times. This sequence joins TRBV7-9 and TRBJ2-7; D may correspond to TRBD1 or TRBD2 (5 bases each). V was trimmed by 5 bases and J by 7 bases, leaving 18 bases between them. Germline V lookup: CDR1 SEHNR, CDR2 FQNEAQ (reference sequence). The CDR3 is made up of 14 amino acids. CDR3: CASSLTGTAGEQYF. The CDR3 DNA reads TGTGCCAGCAGCCTGACGGGGACGGCCGGAGAGCAGTACTTC.

The chain links TRBV23-1 to TRBJ2-5; TRBD2 might be the D (6 bases). TRBV23-1 is treated as an ORF (open reading frame) with a function not yet certain. Deletions cut 7 bases from V and 4 bases from J, with 13 bases between. This CDR3 is 13 amino acids long. CDR3: CASTRRVGETQYF. CDR3 in DNA: TGCGCCAGCACCCGGAGGGTTGGAGAGACCCAGTACTTC.

The chain joins TRBV20-1 to TRBJ2-5; no definite D call. This CDR3 has 15 residues. CDR1 is DFQATT and CDR2 is SNEGSKA in the germline V gene (reference sequence). V dropped 1 base and J dropped 0 bases, with 12 bases sitting between them. This chain's CDR3 is CSARVSVPYQETQYF. CDR3 bases: TGCAGTGCTAGAGTATCGGTGCCTTACCAAGAGACCCAGTACTTC.

The gene calls are TRBV4-3 and TRBJ2-1; D gene unclear. This CDR3 contains 14 residues. Per the germline V gene, CDR1 is LGHNA and CDR2 is YSLEER. V was pared by 8 bases and J by 2 bases, with 13 bases between. The CDR3 coding sequence is TGCGCCAGCCGCCGCTTGGGCCCCTACAATGAGCAGTTCTTC. Translating it yields CASRRLGPYNEQFF.

This clonotype has more than one count but fewer than ten. The genes are TRBV6-6 and TRBJ1-1; possibly TRBD1 for D (6 bases). The germline CDR1 and CDR2 sequences are MNHNY and SVGAGI (reference sequence). There are 15 residues in the CDR3. Trimming took off 4 bases at V and 3 bases at J, with 15 bases between the two ends. DNA of the CDR3: TGTGCCAGCAGTTCTACGGTGACAGGAGACACTGAAGCTTTCTTT. It yields the protein CASSSTVTGDTEAFF.

The chain's CDR3 is CASSLRGINNEQFF. The CDR3 nucleotides read TGTGCCAGCAGCTTACGGGGTATTAATAATGAGCAGTTCTTC. The chain recombines TRBV13 with TRBJ2-1, with D possibly matching TRBD2 (5 bases). V was clipped by 2 bases and J by 7 bases, with 12 bases between them. CDR3 length equals 14 residues. Germline loops: CDR1 PRHDT, CDR2 FYEKMQ (reference sequence).

The V gene is TRBV3-1, the J gene TRBJ2-7; the D is unclear. Germline CDR1 and CDR2: LGHDT and YNNKEL (reference sequence). V shed 1 base and J shed 4 bases, with 5 bases lying between them. This CDR3 comprises 12 residues. CDR3 sequence reads: CASSQVGYEQYF. The CDR3 nucleotides read TGTGCCAGCAGCCAAGTAGGGTACGAGCAGTACTTC.

Here the CDR3 DNA reads TGTGCCAGCAGCGTAGATTCAGGGGCTCTGGGGGCTGAGCAGTTCTTC. Translated, it gives CASSVDSGALGAEQFF. The chain joins TRBV9 to TRBJ2-1; D might be TRBD1 (6 bases). The CDR3 totals 16 residues. CDR1 and CDR2 from the germline V gene are SGDLS and YYNGEE. The V and J ends lost 0 bases and 9 bases respectively, with 19 bases between them.

This clonotype was recorded at least ten times. This chain connects TRBV29-1 to TRBJ1-2; D unresolved. The CDR3 loop spans 14 amino acids. The V end lost 0 bases, the J end lost 8 bases, and 16 bases lay between the germline ends. Per germline, CDR1 SQVTM and CDR2 ANQGSEA. CDR3 sequence: CSVEDSGRRNGYTF. CDR3 DNA sequence: TGCAGCGTTGAAGATTCGGGCAGGCGGAACGGCTACACCTTC.

This chain uses TRBV6-4 with TRBJ2-5; D not certain. Looked up from germline, CDR1 is MRHNA and CDR2 is SNTAGT. The CDR3 contains 13 residues. Deletions cut 4 bases from V and 5 bases from J, with 11 bases between. CDR3 DNA sequence: TGTGCCAGCAGTGTTTTGATGGGGGAGACCCAGTACTTC. Residues: CASSVLMGETQYF.

This clonotype showed up just a few times. V is TRBV5-4 and J is TRBJ1-2, with 10 bases aligning to TRBD1. From germline, CDR1 is SGHNT and CDR2 YYREEE (reference sequence). V lost 5 bases and J lost 4; bases outside the gene matches: 5. The CDR3 extends over 14 amino acids. Here the CDR3 DNA reads TGTGCCAGCAGAACCGGGACAGGGGTCTATGGCTACACCTTC. This sequence encodes CASRTGTGVYGYTF. The full variable domain, with the rest looked up from reference TRBV5-4 and TRBJ1-2, is ETGVTQSPTHLIKTRGQQVTLRCSSQSGHNTVSWYQQALGQGPQFIFQYYREEENGRGNFPPRFSGLQFPNYSSELNVNALELDDSALYLCASRTGTGVYGYTFGSGTRLTVV.

The genes are TRBV9 and TRBJ2-1; D ambiguous. The CDR3 length is 17 residues. Germline values: CDR1 SGDLS, CDR2 YYNGEE. Trimming shortened V by 0 bases and J by 0 bases, and 13 bases separated the two germline ends. CDR3 sequence: CASSVGSRRSSYNEQFF. The CDR3 DNA follows: TGTGCCAGCAGCGTAGGTTCCCGACGGAGCTCCTACAATGAGCAGTTCTTC. The variable domain in full, completed from reference TRBV9 and TRBJ2-1, reads DSGVTQTPKHLITATGQRVTLRCSPRSGDLSVYWYQQSLDQGLQFLIQYYNGEERAKGNILERFSAQQFPDLHSELNLSSLELGDSALYFCASSVGSRRSSYNEQFFGPGTRLTVL.

Regarding this clonotype: Germline and junction disagree at one end, which may indicate a read error. The chain couples TRBV7-7 to TRBJ1-1; no definite D call. Germline loops: CDR1 SSHAT, CDR2 FNYEAQ (reference sequence). The CDR3 covers 13 residues. Here the CDR3 DNA reads TGTGCTAGCAGCTCATCCTTAATCACTGAAGCTTTCTTT. It translates to CASSSSLITEAFF.

The CDR3 loop reads CASSLRSRVENTEAFF. The CDR3 DNA sequence: TGTGCCAGCAGCTTACGATCCAGGGTCGAGAACACTGAAGCTTTCTTT. This rearrangement joins TRBV7-2 to TRBJ1-1; D might be TRBD1 (5 bases). There are 16 residues in the CDR3. V was cut by 2 bases and J by 1 base, with 14 bases left in between. Germline CDR1 and CDR2: SGHTA and FQGNSA.

As DNA, the CDR3 is TGTGCCAGCAGCCCTCAGGGCGGGGTGTACCAAGAGACCCAGTACTTC. Its translation: CASSPQGGVYQETQYF. This rearrangement joins TRBV7-2 to TRBJ2-5, with D possibly TRBD2 on 6 matching bases. CDR1 is SGHTA and CDR2 is FQGNSA in the germline V gene. CDR3 length equals 16 residues. V was trimmed by 5 bases and J by 0 bases, leaving 16 bases between them.

The rearrangement uses TRBV18 and TRBJ1-5; D is uncertain. Deletions cut 4 bases from V and 6 bases from J, with 16 bases between. The CDR3 runs to 15 residues. CDR1 is KGHSH and CDR2 is LQKENI in the germline V gene. This CDR3 reads CASSQQEGNSQPQHF. The DNA of the CDR3 is TGTGCCAGCTCACAGCAGGAGGGAAACTCTCAGCCCCAGCATTTT. Supplemented by reference TRBV18 and TRBJ1-5, the full variable domain reads NAGVMQNPRHLVRRRGQEARLRCSPMKGHSHVYWYRQLPEEGLKFMVYLQKENIIDESGMPKERFSAEFPKEGPSILRIQQVVRGDSAAYFCASSQQEGNSQPQHFGDGTRLSIL.